Listed here are 15 T cell receptor beta chains from one sample, sequenced in a study of T cell repertoires in cytomegalovirus infection. TCRdb passed the reads through MiXCR, listing each CDR3 protein once. The sample holds about 140,000 distinct CDR3 sequences; approximately 5.9% are singletons and the top ten take roughly 18%. Sequenced sample: PBMCs. These receptors all come from a human donor in good health (CMV status not recorded). Some clones in this sample may be carry-over from other donors' samples.

This clonotype appeared many times. V gene TRBV29-1 combines with J gene TRBJ1-1; 7 bases fit TRBD1. From germline, CDR1 is SQVTM and CDR2 ANQGSEA. The CDR3 spans 14 residues. J lost 2 bases, V lost 5 bases, and 8 bases had no gene match. The DNA of the CDR3 is TGCAGCGTTTTACCCGGGACAGCAAACACTGAAGCTTTCTTT. Residues: CSVLPGTANTEAFF. Complete variable domain (other parts from reference TRBV29-1 and TRBJ1-1): SAVISQKPSRDICQRGTSLTIQCQVDSQVTMMFWYRQQPGQSLTLIATANQGSEATYESGFVIDKFPISRPNLTFSTLTVSNMSPEDSSIYLCSVLPGTANTEAFFGQGTRLTVV.

At least ten counts were recorded for this clonotype. V and J are TRBV7-2 and TRBJ2-7; D is unclear. The CDR3 sequence is 14 residues long. Germline-derived CDR1 and CDR2 are SGHTA and FQGNSA. Deletions cut 1 base from V and 3 bases from J, with 10 bases between. The CDR3 nucleotides read TGTGCCAGCAGCTTAGAAGTGGGTCTCTACGAGCAGTACTTC. It specifies CASSLEVGLYEQYF.

Ten or more counts support this clonotype. The CDR3 region is CASSDGLAGPGELFF. DNA for the CDR3: TGTGCCAGCAGTGATGGACTAGCGGGGCCCGGGGAGCTGTTTTTT. The chain recombines TRBV2 with TRBJ2-2, with 12 bases aligning to TRBD2. With 3 bases clipped from V and 6 bases from J, the junction kept 2 bases outside the gene matches. Germline loops: CDR1 SNHLY, CDR2 FYNNEI. The CDR3 spans 15 residues.

The table lists this clonotype with a few counts. This chain uses TRBV23-1 with TRBJ2-7, with TRBD1 matching 7 bases. TRBV23-1 carries the ORF label, with uncertain function. V was clipped by 7 bases and J by 7 bases; unmatched bases: 10. The CDR3 contains 13 residues. In DNA, the CDR3 is TGCGCCAGCACCCTTGACAGGGTTCGAGAGCAGTACTTC. Residues: CASTLDRVREQYF.

The sample holds many counts of this clonotype. This chain links TRBV7-3 with TRBJ1-5; 7 positions agree with TRBD1. J was trimmed by 7 bases and V by 5 bases; bases with no gene match: 8. This CDR3 region has 14 residues. The V gene's germline CDR1 is SGHTA and CDR2 FQGTGA. CDR3 coding DNA: TGTGCCAGCAGCGTACAGGGGTTCGAACAGCCCCAGCATTTT. Its protein is CASSVQGFEQPQHF.

The genes are TRBV5-1 and TRBJ2-1, with 8 bases that match TRBD2. Germline lookup yields CDR1 SGHRS and CDR2 YFSETQ. This CDR3 region has 14 residues. Losses at the gene ends were 5 bases for V and 9 bases for J; bases not matched to a gene: 10. The CDR3 DNA reads TGCGCCAGCAGGGTCAGGACTAGCTTATCTGAGCAGTTCTTC. Translating gives CASRVRTSLSEQFF.

There are many counts of this clonotype. This chain uses TRBV7-9 with TRBJ2-2; TRBD1 is a possible D gene (5 bases). This CDR3 contains 14 residues. Per the germline V gene, CDR1 is SEHNR and CDR2 is FQNEAQ (reference sequence). Trimming took off 2 bases at V and 13 bases at J, with 17 bases between the two ends. This CDR3 is CASSLISRAQALFF. The CDR3 DNA reads as TGTGCCAGCAGCTTAATCTCCAGGGCCCAGGCGCTGTTTTTT.

This clonotype showed up just a few times. This chain joins TRBV30 and TRBJ1-5; 12 bases are shared with TRBD1. CDR3 length: 13 residues. Germline lookup yields CDR1 GTSNPN and CDR2 SVGIG (reference sequence). V lost 7 bases, J lost 5 bases, and 3 bases stayed unmatched. In nucleotides, the CDR3 is TGTGCCTCGGGACAGGGGGCATATCAGCCCCAGCATTTT. It yields the protein CASGQGAYQPQHF.

This clonotype showed up many times. This chain joins TRBV28 and TRBJ1-2; a weak D match, TRBD1 (5 bases). This CDR3 contains 14 residues. Between the trimmed V and J ends, which lost 2 bases and 8 bases, there was a span of 15 bases. From germline, CDR1 is MDHEN and CDR2 SYDVKM. CDR3 DNA: TGTGCCAGCAGTTTAGGGGCCCTCCGGAACGGCTACACCTTC. It translates to CASSLGALRNGYTF.

There are a few counts of this clonotype. V usage is TRBV9 and J usage is TRBJ2-1; 14 positions match TRBD2. Trimming cost V 7 bases and J 4 bases; bases outside gene matches: 7. CDR3 length: 16 amino acids. Germline lookup yields CDR1 SGDLS and CDR2 YYNGEE. The CDR3 loop is CASSGLAGGSYNEQFF. The CDR3 coding sequence is TGTGCCAGCTCAGGACTAGCGGGGGGCTCTTACAATGAGCAGTTCTTC.

There are many counts of this clonotype. The rearrangement uses TRBV7-2 and TRBJ1-1, with D possibly matching TRBD1 (6 bases). From germline, CDR1 is SGHTA and CDR2 FQGNSA. V lost 5 bases and J lost 1, with 17 bases in between. CDR3 length: 16 residues. The CDR3 DNA reads TGTGCCAGCAGCATTACTTGGACAGCGAAGAACACTGAAGCTTTCTTT. This translates into CASSITWTAKNTEAFF.

The chain uses TRBV7-9 and TRBJ2-5; the D gene is possibly TRBD2 (5 bases). Trimming removed 2 bases from V and 2 bases from J, with 12 bases in between. CDR1 and CDR2 from the germline V gene are SEHNR and FQNEAQ (reference sequence). This CDR3 has 15 amino acids. The CDR3 coding sequence is TGTGCCAGCAGCTTATTTTATCGGACTCAAGAGACCCAGTACTTC. Protein sequence: CASSLFYRTQETQYF. Looking up the rest from reference TRBV7-9 and TRBJ2-5 gives the full variable domain: DTGVSQNPRHKITKRGQNVTFRCDPISEHNRLYWYRQTLGQGPEFLTYFQNEAQLEKSRLLSDRFSAERPKGSFSTLEIQRTEQGDSAMYLCASSLFYRTQETQYFGPGTRLLVL.

Many counts were recorded for this clonotype. The V gene is TRBV20-1, the J gene TRBJ2-6; 11 bases agree with TRBD1. V dropped 5 bases and J dropped 1; count of bases not matched to a gene: 7. The germline CDR1 and CDR2 sequences are DFQATT and SNEGSKA (reference sequence). CDR3 length: 17 residues. This CDR3 is CSAPGQGVVSGANVLTF. DNA for the CDR3: TGCAGTGCTCCGGGACAGGGGGTAGTTTCTGGGGCCAACGTCCTGACTTTC.

This clonotype was counted ten times or more. V and J are TRBV11-3 and TRBJ1-1; 7 nucleotides match TRBD1. The germline gives CDR1 SGHNT, CDR2 YENEEA. This CDR3 contains 16 residues. The trim removed 5 bases at V and 4 bases at J, leaving 13 bases unmatched. The CDR3 DNA reads TGTGCCAGCAGCGCGGGGGGACAGCGGGGTGGCACTGAAGCTTTCTTT. Translated, it gives CASSAGGQRGGTEAFF.

This clonotype was recorded a few times. The chain combines TRBV5-1 with TRBJ1-6; the D gene is possibly TRBD1 (5 bases). Germline CDR1 and CDR2: SGHRS and YFSETQ. The ends were cut back, 4 bases at V and 8 bases at J, with 16 bases in the middle. The CDR3 runs 15 residues. CDR3 sequence (DNA): TGCGCCAGCAGCCCCCGTCAGGGCGAGGATTCACCCCTCCACTTT. Translating gives CASSPRQGEDSPLHF.